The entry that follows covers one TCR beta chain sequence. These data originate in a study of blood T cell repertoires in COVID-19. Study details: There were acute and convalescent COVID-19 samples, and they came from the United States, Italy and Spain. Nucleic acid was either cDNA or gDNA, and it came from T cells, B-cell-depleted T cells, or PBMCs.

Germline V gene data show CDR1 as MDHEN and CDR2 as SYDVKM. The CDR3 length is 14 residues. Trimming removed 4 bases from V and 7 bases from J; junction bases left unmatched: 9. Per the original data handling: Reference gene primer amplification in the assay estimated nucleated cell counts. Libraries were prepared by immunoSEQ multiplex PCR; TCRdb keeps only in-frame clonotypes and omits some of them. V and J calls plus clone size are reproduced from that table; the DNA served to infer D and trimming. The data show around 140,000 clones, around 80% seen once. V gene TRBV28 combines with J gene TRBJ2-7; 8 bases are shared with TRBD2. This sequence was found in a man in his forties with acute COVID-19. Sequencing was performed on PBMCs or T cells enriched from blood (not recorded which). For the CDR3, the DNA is TGTGCCAGCAGTTCAGGAGCGGGAGAAAGGGAGCAGTACTTC. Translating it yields CASSSGAGEREQYF.